These T cell receptor beta chains were read from a single sample in a study of identical twins. TCRdb re-called the 5' RACE reads through MiXCR, storing one row per CDR3 protein. The sample records over 600,000 distinct CDR3 sequences, 21% being singletons. The sample also formed part of further work on T cells expressing NK-cell markers.

Input material: PBMCs. These receptors all come from a woman between 18 and 29 years old in good health. The CDR3 runs from the conserved cysteine through the conserved F or W. D genes are given only for firm matches. Rows give clone size only sometimes, using once, few, many, or a class for an expanded clone.

TRBJ2-5,11,few,-,TRBV5-1,CASSMQATQYF,TGCGCCAGCAGCATGCAGGCGACCCAGTACTTC
TRBJ2-7,16,-,TRBD1,TRBV4-2,CASSQFFSGQGYEQYF,TGTGCCAGCAGCCAGTTCTTCTCGGGACAGGGGTACGAGCAGTACTTC
TRBJ2-7,12,few,-,TRBV12-3/TRBV12-4,CASSFQDYEQYF,TGTGCCAGCAGTTTCCAAGATTACGAGCAGTACTTC
TRBJ1-2,12,-,-,TRBV5-1,CASRIENYGYTF,TGCGCCAGCAGGATAGAGAACTATGGCTACACCTTC
TRBJ2-5,15,-,-,TRBV29-1,CSVSPPGGVKETQYF,TGCAGCGTCTCCCCGCCGGGGGGCGTGAAAGAGACCCAGTACTTC
TRBJ2-2,16,few,TRBD1,TRBV15,CATRWPGQGLAGELFF,TGTGCCACCCGATGGCCCGGACAGGGACTTGCCGGGGAGCTGTTTTTT
TRBJ2-1,16,-,TRBD2,TRBV5-6,CASSARLAGGRNEQFF,TGTGCCAGCAGCGCGAGACTAGCGGGGGGGCGGAATGAGCAGTTCTTC
TRBJ2-7,15,-,-,TRBV19,CASSKDLGPSIKQYF,TGTGCCAGTAGTAAAGACCTGGGACCTTCTATCAAGCAGTACTTC
TRBJ2-2,12,-,-,TRBV12-3/TRBV12-4,CASSFGGGELFF,TGTGCCAGCAGTTTTGGAGGCGGGGAGCTGTTTTTT
TRBJ2-7,16,-,-,TRBV18,CASSPPSGTARSEQYF,TGTGCCAGCTCACCACCTTCGGGAACCGCTCGGAGCGAGCAGTACTTC
TRBJ1-5,14,few,-,TRBV12-3/TRBV12-4,CASSLQMSNQPQHF,TGTGCCAGCAGTTTACAGATGAGCAATCAGCCCCAGCATTTT
TRBJ2-1,16,few,TRBD1,TRBV5-5,CASSLAGQGGYNEQFF,TGTGCCAGCAGCTTGGCCGGACAGGGCGGGTACAATGAGCAGTTCTTC
TRBJ1-2,15,many,TRBD1,TRBV5-1,CASSSDRGRVYGYTF,TGCGCCAGCAGCTCGGACAGGGGGCGCGTCTATGGCTACACCTTC
TRBJ2-1,13,-,TRBD2,TRBV12-5,CASGPLGGNEQFF,TGTGCTAGTGGTCCCCTCGGGGGGAATGAGCAGTTCTTC
TRBJ2-7,14,-,-,TRBV6-1,CASSDGLQPYEQYF,TGTGCCAGCAGTGACGGCCTTCAGCCTTACGAGCAGTACTTC
TRBJ1-2,14,many,-,TRBV2,CASSEVLGSGGYTF,TGTGCCAGCAGTGAAGTTCTGGGCAGCGGTGGCTACACCTTC
TRBJ2-1,12,-,-,TRBV20-1,CSARHRVYEQFF,TGCAGTGCTAGACACAGGGTCTATGAGCAGTTCTTC
TRBJ2-3,12,many,-,TRBV7-2,CASSSSGDTQYF,TGTGCCAGCAGCTCCTCGGGAGATACGCAGTATTTT
TRBJ2-1,16,few,TRBD2,TRBV6-9,CASSHRWGGSYNEQFF,TGTGCCAGCAGTCACCGCTGGGGGGGCTCCTACAATGAGCAGTTCTTC
TRBJ2-4,16,-,TRBD2,TRBV25-1,CASSRVRGDVLNIQYF,TGTGCCAGCAGTAGGGTCCGGGGGGACGTATTAAACATTCAGTACTTC
TRBJ1-2,14,few,-,TRBV6-1,CASSSGQRHYGYTF,TGTGCCAGCAGCTCCGGCCAAAGGCACTATGGCTACACCTTC
TRBJ2-7,14,-,-,TRBV4-1,CASSPGVVTYEQYF,TGCGCCAGCAGCCCAGGGGTTGTAACCTACGAGCAGTACTTC
TRBJ1-2,11,few,-,TRBV4-1,CASSHPEGYTF,TGCGCCAGCAGCCACCCGGAGGGCTACACCTTC
TRBJ2-5,14,few,TRBD2,TRBV20-1,CSARDIRRGETQYF,TGCAGTGCTAGAGATATTCGGCGGGGGGAGACCCAGTACTTC
TRBJ2-3,14,many,-,TRBV5-1,CASSPDRITDTQYF,TGCGCCAGCAGCCCAGACAGGATCACAGATACGCAGTATTTT
TRBJ2-1,16,many,-,TRBV29-1,CSVVYLADSSYNEQFF,TGCAGCGTTGTCTATTTAGCGGATAGCTCCTACAATGAGCAGTTCTTC
TRBJ2-1,15,few,TRBD2,TRBV7-8,CASSLRGRAVYEQFF,TGTGCCAGCAGCTTACGTGGGAGGGCCGTCTATGAGCAGTTCTTC
TRBJ2-7,11,-,-,TRBV20-1,CSARDKKEQYF,TGCAGTGCTAGAGATAAAAAAGAGCAGTACTTC
TRBJ2-1,14,-,TRBD2,TRBV6-2/TRBV6-3,CASTLAGDYNEQFF,TGTGCCTCTACACTAGCGGGAGACTACAATGAGCAGTTCTTC
TRBJ1-2,13,few,-,TRBV6-5,CASSYDKNYGYTF,TGTGCCAGCAGTTACGACAAAAACTATGGCTACACCTTC
TRBJ2-1,18,-,TRBD1,TRBV4-1,CASSQDWFRTGNTNEQFF,TGCGCCAGCAGCCAAGATTGGTTCCGGACAGGGAATACGAATGAGCAGTTCTTC
TRBJ1-6,13,-,-,TRBV5-1,CASSMTPNSPLHF,TGCGCCAGCAGCATGACCCCTAATTCACCCCTCCACTTT
TRBJ2-7,14,-,-,TRBV10-3,CAIKRQDSSYEQYF,TGTGCCATCAAAAGACAGGATAGCTCCTACGAGCAGTACTTC
TRBJ2-5,13,few,-,TRBV28,CASNTSPLASSDF,TGTGCCAGCAATACGTCCCCCTTAGCGAGTAGCGACTTC
TRBJ2-3,14,-,TRBD2,TRBV12-3/TRBV12-4,CASSPAAGGDTQYF,TGTGCCAGCAGCCCCGCGGCGGGAGGAGATACGCAGTATTTT
TRBJ2-3,14,few,-,TRBV29-1,CSVEGPGFTDTQYF,TGCAGCGTTGAAGGCCCAGGGTTCACAGATACGCAGTATTTT
TRBJ1-2,11,-,-,TRBV12-3/TRBV12-4,CASSPAYGYTF,TGTGCCAGCAGCCCGGCCTATGGCTACACCTTC
TRBJ1-6,16,-,-,TRBV6-1,CASRRTDRSYNSPLHF,TGTGCCAGCAGAAGAACCGATCGCTCCTATAATTCACCCCTCCACTTT
TRBJ1-2,14,few,TRBD1,TRBV6-1,CASSRLGTGLYYTF,TGTGCCAGCAGCAGGCTTGGGACAGGGCTGTACTACACCTTC
TRBJ2-4,17,-,TRBD2,TRBV7-9,CASSSGGGAIAKNIQYF,TGTGCCAGCAGCTCTGGCGGGGGGGCAATAGCCAAAAACATTCAGTACTTC
TRBJ1-6,16,many,TRBD1,TRBV6-1,CANHLGRGQSDSPLHF,TGTGCCAACCACCTTGGGAGGGGGCAATCGGATTCACCCCTCCACTTT
TRBJ2-3,16,-,-,TRBV7-2,CASSRQSRGGQETQYF,TGTGCCAGCAGCCGTCAATCGCGTGGGGGGCAAGAGACGCAGTATTTT
TRBJ2-1,18,few,-,TRBV21-1,CASSLPRPTSAIYNEQFF,TGTGCCAGCAGCTTACCCCGGCCGACTAGCGCGATATACAATGAGCAGTTCTTC